The text below deals with one T cell receptor (beta chain). Antigen: not known. Trimming left V 5 bases short and J 6 bases short, with 22 bases between. Germline V gene sequence: CDR1 DFQATT, CDR2 SNEGSKA (reference sequence). CDR3 size: 15 residues. The entry originates in a study of blood T cells in healthy people across ages. Study-level points and caveats: Naive CD4+ cell counts and diversity both ran higher in long-lived than in aged donors.

A second PCR of about 7 to 12 cycles used a sample-barcoded 5' primer and a J-beta primer mix. TCRdb reanalysed the 5' RACE reads using MiXCR and keeps one entry per CDR3 protein. The sample shows over 1.5 million distinct CDR3 sequences, around 48% of them seen only once. This TCR was recovered from a middle-aged woman in good health. The gene calls are TRBV20-1 and TRBJ2-5, with D possibly being TRBD1 or TRBD2 (5 bases each). The sequenced sample consisted of blood. The CDR3 DNA sequence: TGCAGTGCTGGACCGGGACCCCAGTCAATTAAGACCCAGTACTTC. Its translation: CSAGPGPQSIKTQYF.